These T cell receptor beta chains were read from a single sample in a study of cytomegalovirus exposure and HLA in healthy donors. Clones were read by immunoSEQ multiplex PCR, and TCRdb kept only the in-frame ones, dropping some. This table has some 240,000 clones, approximately 83% appearing once. Sequencing used PBMCs. These receptors came from a woman in her thirties in good health and CMV-seropositive. Each CDR3 is given with its conserved first and last residue. Each record gives: J gene, clone size, D gene, V gene, CDR3 DNA, CDR3 protein. D genes are given only for firm matches. A row's size may be missing; if present it is once, few, many or a size class.

TRBJ2-3	NA	TRBD2	TRBV11-2	TGTGCCAGCAGCCGCGGACTAGCGGGATTATCAGATACGCAGTATTTT	CASSRGLAGLSDTQYF
TRBJ2-3	NA	TRBD2	TRBV7-2	TGTGCCAGCAGCACACTAGCGGGAGTAGGGGATACGCAGTATTTT	CASSTLAGVGDTQYF
TRBJ2-1	NA	NA	TRBV5-6	TGTGCCAGCAGCTTGGGTAGCTCGGATACGTACAATGAGCAGTTCTTC	CASSLGSSDTYNEQFF
TRBJ1-4	once	NA	TRBV11-2	TGTGCCAGCAGGATAGGGGTGGGTTGGGAAAAACTGTTTTTT	CASRIGVGWEKLFF
TRBJ2-1	NA	NA	TRBV11-3	TGTGCCAGCAGCGAGAGCGGTTACAATGAGCAGTTCTTC	CASSESGYNEQFF
TRBJ1-5	NA	NA	TRBV28	TGTGCCAGCAGTTTCGGCAGGGTCCGGCCCCAGCATTTT	CASSFGRVRPQHF
TRBJ2-5	NA	NA	TRBV6-5	TGTGCCAGCACCCCGGGGGTCGGGGAGACCCAGTACTTC	CASTPGVGETQYF
TRBJ2-7	NA	TRBD1	TRBV18	TGTGCCAGCTCATCGGACAGGAGCTCCTACGAGCAGTACTTC	CASSSDRSSYEQYF
TRBJ2-7	many	TRBD2	TRBV4-2	TGTGCCAGCAGCCAAGGACTAGCGGGCTCCTACGAGCAGTACTTC	CASSQGLAGSYEQYF
TRBJ2-2	NA	TRBD2	TRBV27	TGTGCCAGCAGCCCCATCGGGACTAGCGACACCGGGGAGCTGTTTTTT	CASSPIGTSDTGELFF
TRBJ2-7	once	TRBD1	TRBV19	TGTGCCAGTAGTAACGGACAGGGGGGCTCCTACGAGCAGTACTTC	CASSNGQGGSYEQYF
TRBJ2-7	NA	NA	TRBV7-9	TGTGCCAGCAGCGACAGCTCCTACGAGCAGTACTTC	CASSDSSYEQYF
TRBJ2-5	NA	NA	TRBV2	TGTGCCAGCAGTGAAGGGGGCTACCAAGAGACCCAGTACTTC	CASSEGGYQETQYF
TRBJ1-1	NA	TRBD1	TRBV7-9	TGTGCCAGCAGCCCCGGACAGGGGGCCACTGAAGCTTTCTTT	CASSPGQGATEAFF
TRBJ2-1	NA	TRBD2	TRBV4-2	TGTGCCAGCAGGCAAGCGGGAGGGCGGTACAATGAGCAGTTCTTC	CASRQAGGRYNEQFF
TRBJ2-7	NA	TRBD1	TRBV27	TGTGCCAGCAGTGTAGGGACAGTCTACGAGCAGTACTTC	CASSVGTVYEQYF
TRBJ1-3	NA	TRBD1	TRBV4-1	TGCGCCAGCAGCCAACCCGGACAGGGGCGCGGCGGGAACACCATATATTTT	CASSQPGQGRGGNTIYF
TRBJ2-7	few	NA	TRBV7-9	TGTGCCAGCAGCTTAGCTTTGGGGGGAACGGCGGACGAGCAGTACTTC	CASSLALGGTADEQYF
TRBJ2-3	NA	TRBD2	TRBV6-1	TGTGCCAGCAGTGAAGAGCGGCTAGCGGTAGGAGATACGCAGTATTTT	CASSEERLAVGDTQYF
TRBJ1-3	NA	NA	TRBV5-4	TGTGCCAGCAGCTTGGCAGGGTCCGGAAACACCATATATTTT	CASSLAGSGNTIYF
TRBJ1-1	NA	NA	TRBV9	TGTGCCAGCAGCGTAGCTACGGGAACTGAAGCTTTCTTT	CASSVATGTEAFF
TRBJ2-7	NA	TRBD2	TRBV6-5	TGTGCCAGCAGTTTACAACTAGCGGGAGGTTACGAGCAGTACTTC	CASSLQLAGGYEQYF
TRBJ2-1	NA	NA	TRBV5-1	TGCGCCAGCAGGTACCAGGGGAGCGAGCAGTTCTTC	CASRYQGSEQFF
TRBJ1-5	NA	NA	TRBV6-1	TGTGCCAGCAGTTTCACAGGGAATCAGCCCCAGCATTTT	CASSFTGNQPQHF
TRBJ1-4	NA	NA	TRBV30	TGTGCCTGGTATGACGACGGAGGTGCTAATGAAAAACTGTTTTTT	CAWYDDGGANEKLFF
TRBJ1-3	NA	TRBD1	TRBV11-2	TGTGCCAGCAGCTTTATGGGACAGGTTCTCTTCTCTGGAAACACCATATATTTT	CASSFMGQVLFSGNTIYF
TRBJ2-3	NA	TRBD1	TRBV5-1	TGCGCCAGCAGCCGTAGGGACAGTTGGGGGGATACGCAGTATTTT	CASSRRDSWGDTQYF
TRBJ2-3	NA	NA	TRBV5-6	TGTGCCAGCAGCTTTACTAGCAATACGCAGTATTTT	CASSFTSNTQYF